Listed here are 32 T cell receptor beta chains from one sample, sequenced in a study of blood T cell repertoires in COVID-19. TCRdb's copy holds only in-frame clones and misses some; the assay was immunoSEQ multiplex PCR. The sample records some 130,000 clones, under 95% being singletons. The material sequenced was peripheral blood. These receptors came from a man aged 45 to 65 with active COVID-19.

The chain carries TRBV15 and TRBJ2-3, with 7 bases aligning to TRBD2. The CDR3 contains 13 residues. Trimming took 1 base from V and 11 from J; bases not matched to a gene: 6. In germline, CDR1 is LNHNV, CDR2 YYDKDF (reference sequence). The CDR3 protein is CATSRVAGGGQYF. The DNA of the CDR3 is TGTGCCACCAGCAGAGTCGCTGGGGGGGGGCAGTATTTT.

The CDR3 DNA reads as TGTGCCAGCAGCCAAGAGGCCCAGGGGGCGGACATGGAGACCCAGTACTTC. Protein: CASSQEAQGADMETQYF. This chain links TRBV3-1 (or the pseudogene TRBV3-2) with TRBJ2-5; TRBD1 agrees at 8 bases. The CDR3 is 17 amino acids. V was pared by 0 bases and J by 5 bases, with 11 bases of the junction left unmatched. CDR1 and CDR2 from the germline V gene are LGHDT and YNNKEL (reference sequence).

Here the CDR3 reads CASSPSRSRNEAFF. CDR3 DNA: TGTGCCAGCAGCCCTAGCCGGAGCCGGAATGAAGCTTTCTTT. This sequence joins TRBV7-8 and TRBJ1-1; D is ambiguous. The CDR3 has 14 amino acids. The V end was cut by 5 bases, the J end by 7 bases, with 17 bases between. Germline V lookup: CDR1 SGHVS, CDR2 FQNEAQ.

The chain recombines TRBV5-1 with TRBJ2-2; D is ambiguous. V was shortened by 1 base and J by 0 bases, with 7 bases between the two germline ends. The CDR3 totals 15 residues. Germline V gene data show CDR1 as SGHRS and CDR2 as YFSETQ. The CDR3, as DNA: TGCGCCAGCAGCTTGAATTCAGCGAACACCGGGGAGCTGTTTTTT. This gives the protein CASSLNSANTGELFF. Full variable domain (outside the CDR3, taken from reference TRBV5-1 and TRBJ2-2): KAGVTQTPRYLIKTRGQQVTLSCSPISGHRSVSWYQQTPGQGLQFLFEYFSETQRNKGNFPGRFSGRQFSNSRSEMNVSTLELGDSALYLCASSLNSANTGELFFGEGSRLTVL.

The V gene is TRBV5-5, the J gene TRBJ2-2; 7 bases fit TRBD1. The CDR3 extends over 17 amino acids. The V gene's germline CDR1 is SGHKS and CDR2 YYEKEE (reference sequence). The junction had 10 bases not matched to a gene; V was cut back by 5 bases and J by 0 bases. CDR3 sequence (DNA): TGTGCCAGCAGACCCCTCAGGGGGAATTCGAACACCGGGGAGCTGTTTTTT. It translates to CASRPLRGNSNTGELFF.

V is TRBV27 and J is TRBJ2-7; TRBD2 aligns across 8 bases. V lost 2 bases, J lost 4 bases, and 7 bases stayed unmatched. From germline, CDR1 is MNHEY and CDR2 SMNVEV (reference sequence). There are 15 residues in the CDR3. The CDR3 here is CASSLLGGGRYEQYF. In DNA, the CDR3 is TGTGCCAGCAGTTTACTGGGCGGGGGGAGGTACGAGCAGTACTTC.

The chain employs TRBV9 and TRBJ2-2, with 7 bases aligning to TRBD1. The V gene's germline CDR1 is SGDLS and CDR2 YYNGEE. Trimming removed 4 bases from V and 0 bases from J; junction bases left unmatched: 6. The CDR3 runs 16 residues. The DNA of the CDR3 is TGTGCCAGCAGCCCGGAAGGGGGCCCGAACACCGGGGAGCTGTTTTTT. The encoded protein is CASSPEGGPNTGELFF.

V gene TRBV4-1 combines with J gene TRBJ1-4, with D possibly being TRBD1 (5 bases). The germline V and J ends were trimmed by 3 bases and 7 bases, with 12 bases remaining between them. This CDR3 contains 14 residues. Germline V gene sequence: CDR1 MGHRA, CDR2 YSYEKL. CDR3 sequence (DNA): TGCGCCAGCAGCCAGGGGGGTGGGGGTGAAAAACTGTTTTTT. Translated: CASSQGGGGEKLFF.

The chain recombines TRBV5-1 with TRBJ2-1; possible D gene TRBD2, 5 bases. The CDR3 contains 15 residues. V was pared by 0 bases and J by 3 bases, with 10 bases between. CDR1 is SGHRS and CDR2 is YFSETQ in the germline V gene. The CDR3 region has the DNA TGCGCCAGCAGCTTGGAGCCGGGGTACTACAATGAGCAGTTCTTC. It is translated as CASSLEPGYYNEQFF.

The V and J genes are TRBV7-9 and TRBJ1-4; D perhaps matches TRBD1 (5 bases). Germline CDR1 and CDR2: SEHNR and FQNEAQ (reference sequence). The V end was cut by 3 bases, the J end by 3 bases, with 11 bases between. This CDR3 spans 15 amino acids. The CDR3 spells CASSFGGNPNEKLFF. CDR3 in DNA: TGTGCCAGCAGCTTCGGGGGAAACCCTAATGAAAAACTGTTTTTT.

The rearrangement links TRBV15 to TRBJ2-7, with D hard to call. Germline V gives CDR1 LNHNV, CDR2 YYDKDF (reference sequence). The CDR3 length is 13 residues. Trimming removed 1 base at V and 3 bases at J, with 7 bases between. CDR3 sequence reads: CATSRVRGYEQYF. In DNA form, the CDR3 reads TGTGCCACCAGCAGAGTTCGAGGCTACGAGCAGTACTTC.

V gene TRBV7-8 combines with J gene TRBJ1-6; perhaps TRBD1 as D (6 bases). V was shortened by 2 bases and J by 4 bases, with 9 bases between the two germline ends. The CDR3 runs 15 residues. Germline values: CDR1 SGHVS, CDR2 FQNEAQ. CDR3 bases: TGTGCCAGCAGCTTAAGGACAGTATATAATTCACCCCTCCACTTT. It translates to CASSLRTVYNSPLHF.

The gene calls are TRBV18 and TRBJ2-3; 7 bases are a match to TRBD1. Germline CDR1 KGHSH, CDR2 LQKENI. The ends lost 2 bases at V and 13 bases at J; junction bases unmatched: 15. The CDR3 runs to 15 residues. CDR3 nucleotides: TGTGCCAGCTCACCAGTGCTACGGGACAGTGGCCAGGAGTATTTT. It codes for CASSPVLRDSGQEYF.

The chain carries TRBV5-1 and TRBJ2-3, with 8 nucleotides matching TRBD2. Germline trimming cut 2 bases from V and 6 bases from J; bases unmatched to any gene: 8. Germline loops: CDR1 SGHRS, CDR2 YFSETQ. This CDR3 spans 15 amino acids. DNA for the CDR3: TGCGCCAGCAGCTTCTCGGGGGGGCCTGGGGATACGCAGTATTTT. This encodes CASSFSGGPGDTQYF.

The V call is TRBV19, the J call TRBJ1-2; 12 bases are shared with TRBD1. Per germline, CDR1 LNHDA and CDR2 SQIVND (reference sequence). The CDR3 loop spans 14 amino acids. V was clipped by 4 bases and J by 8 bases; unmatched bases: 5. The CDR3 is CASSTGQGAGGYTF. The CDR3 DNA reads TGTGCCAGTAGTACGGGACAGGGGGCTGGGGGCTACACCTTC. Full variable domain (rest looked up from reference TRBV19 and TRBJ1-2): DGGITQSPKYLFRKEGQNVTLSCEQNLNHDAMYWYRQDPGQGLRLIYYSQIVNDFQKGDIAEGYSVSREKKESFPLTVTSAQKNPTAFYLCASSTGQGAGGYTFGSGTRLTVV.

The rearrangement joins TRBV9 to TRBJ1-4; D call uncertain. This CDR3 has 14 amino acids. Germline V gene lookup returns CDR1 SGDLS and CDR2 YYNGEE. Trimming stripped 5 bases from V and 3 bases from J, with 11 bases between. As DNA, the CDR3 is TGTGCCAGCAGTAGAGGTGGTGCTAATGAAAAACTGTTTTTT. This translates into CASSRGGANEKLFF.

The V gene is TRBV7-2, the J gene TRBJ2-3; TRBD2 aligns across 8 bases. CDR1 is SGHTA and CDR2 is FQGNSA in the germline V gene. J lost 3 bases, V lost 1 base, and 9 bases had no gene match. The CDR3 runs to 17 residues. CDR3 DNA: TGTGCCAGCAGCTTAGGTCCCTTAGCGGGAAGGACAGATACGCAGTATTTT. Its translation: CASSLGPLAGRTDTQYF. Full variable domain (outside the CDR3, taken from reference TRBV7-2 and TRBJ2-3): GAGVSQSPSNKVTEKGKDVELRCDPISGHTALYWYRQSLGQGLEFLIYFQGNSAPDKSGLPSDRFSAERTGGSVSTLTIQRTQQEDSAVYLCASSLGPLAGRTDTQYFGPGTRLTVL.

The chain employs TRBV5-4 and TRBJ1-2, with 7 bases matching TRBD1. The germline CDR1 and CDR2 sequences are SGHNT and YYREEE (reference sequence). V lost 3 bases and J lost 4; bases outside the gene matches: 6. This CDR3 is 14 amino acids long. The CDR3, as DNA: TGTGCCAGCAGCTCGACAGGGCTCGGCTATGGCTACACCTTC. It is translated as CASSSTGLGYGYTF.

The rearrangement uses TRBV12-1 and TRBJ2-3; the listed D gene, TRBD2, was not tested against the DNA. TRBV12-1 is reported as a pseudogene. The CDR3 is 16 residues long. This CDR3 reads CASSFGLAVILDTQYF. Here the CDR3 DNA reads TGTGCCAGCAGCTTTGGACTAGCGGTGATTTTGGATACGCAGTATTTT.

The V and J genes are TRBV5-1 and TRBJ2-5; 10 positions agree with TRBD2. Germline assignment: CDR1 SGHRS and CDR2 YFSETQ. CDR3 length: 16 residues. V was pared by 2 bases and J by 5 bases, with 9 bases of the junction left unmatched. The CDR3 reads CASSLTAGGPGETQYF. In nucleotides, the CDR3 is TGCGCCAGCAGCTTAACAGCGGGAGGGCCGGGGGAGACCCAGTACTTC.

This sequence joins TRBV2 and TRBJ1-3; D might be TRBD1 (6 bases). The CDR3 runs 16 residues. In germline, CDR1 is SNHLY, CDR2 FYNNEI. V was trimmed by 5 bases and J by 4 bases, leaving 18 bases between them. The CDR3 region is CASSKDRGARGNTIYF. Written as DNA, the CDR3 is TGTGCCAGCAGTAAGGACCGGGGGGCGCGAGGAAACACCATATATTTT.

The sample holds a few counts of this clone. The chain carries TRBV7-3 and TRBJ1-6; unclear D gene. The V and J ends lost 2 bases and 7 bases respectively, with 9 bases between them. CDR1 SGHTA and CDR2 FQGTGA come from the germline V gene. The CDR3 contains 14 residues. CDR3 amino acids: CASSLYGVNSPLHF. CDR3 DNA sequence: TGTGCCAGCAGCTTATACGGGGTAAATTCACCCCTCCACTTT.

Of note for this clone: The conserved final phenylalanine or tryptophan is absent from the CDR3, which likely points to a read error. No DNA is shown, since the ends of the CDR3 on it are uncertain; the CDR3 is the one TCRdb lists. The CDR3 spells CASSLTGAHPVRY. The chain uses TRBV28 and TRBJ2-7; the table assigns TRBD1, which was not confirmed against the DNA. Germline CDR1 reads MDHEN; CDR2 reads SYDVKM. The CDR3 spans 13 amino acids, including both terminal residues.

CDR3 bases: TGTGCCAGCAGTTTTGGTGCGGGGGCAGATACGCAGTATTTT. It is translated as CASSFGAGADTQYF. J is TRBJ2-3 and V is TRBV7-6; 7 positions agree with TRBD2. Germline loops: CDR1 SGHVS, CDR2 FNYEAQ. CDR3 length: 14 amino acids. J lost 4 bases, V lost 6 bases, and 7 bases had no gene match.

This chain joins TRBV6-5 and TRBJ2-1; weak D call: TRBD2 (6 bases). Germline V CDR1 and CDR2: MNHEY, SVGAGI. CDR3 length: 15 residues. The germline V and J ends were trimmed by 7 bases and 4 bases, with 17 bases remaining between them. The chain's CDR3 is CASTVRDGAYNEQFF. The CDR3 DNA sequence: TGTGCCAGCACGGTGCGGGATGGGGCTTACAATGAGCAGTTCTTC.

The rearrangement joins TRBV11-1 to TRBJ1-4; possibly TRBD1 for D (5 bases). With 5 bases removed from V and 5 bases from J, the gap between germline ends came to 9 bases. There are 13 residues in the CDR3. CDR1 and CDR2 from the germline V gene are SGHAT and FQDESV (reference sequence). CDR3 nucleotides: TGTGCCAGCAGCCGACGACAGAATGAAAAACTGTTTTTT. Its protein product is CASSRRQNEKLFF. The variable domain in full, completed from reference TRBV11-1 and TRBJ1-4, reads EAEVAQSPRYKITEKSQAVAFWCDPISGHATLYWYRQILGQGPELLVQFQDESVVDDSQLPKDRFSAERLKGVDSTLKIQPAELGDSAMYLCASSRRQNEKLFFGSGTQLSVL.

The chain carries TRBV5-1 and TRBJ2-7; 9 nucleotides line up with TRBD1. CDR3 length: 15 amino acids. Trimming at V came to 0 bases and at J to 5 bases, leaving 6 bases not matched to a gene. Germline V gives CDR1 SGHRS, CDR2 YFSETQ. The chain's CDR3 is CASSLGTGGTDEQYF. The CDR3 bases are TGCGCCAGCAGCTTGGGAACAGGGGGCACGGACGAGCAGTACTTC.

This chain connects TRBV19 to TRBJ1-1; D might be TRBD1 (5 bases). Per germline, CDR1 LNHDA and CDR2 SQIVND (reference sequence). The CDR3 contains 12 residues. Deletions cut 3 bases from V and 9 bases from J, with 11 bases between. For the CDR3, the DNA is TGTGCCAGTAGTATTGGAGACAGAAAAGCTTTCTTT. Residues: CASSIGDRKAFF.

V is TRBV10-1 and J is TRBJ2-1, with 9 nucleotides matching TRBD2. V was pared by 7 bases and J by 8 bases, with 6 bases of the junction left unmatched. The CDR3 extends over 13 amino acids. Germline lookup yields CDR1 WNHNN and CDR2 SYGVQD (reference sequence). The DNA of the CDR3 is TGCGCCAGCATGCGGGGGGGGTCGGATGAGCAGTTCTTC. Residues: CASMRGGSDEQFF.

The rearrangement uses TRBV19 and TRBJ2-3; 8 nucleotides align to TRBD1. The V segment lost 2 bases and the J segment 6 bases; nucleotides outside the gene matches: 10. CDR1 is LNHDA, CDR2 SQIVND, per germline (reference sequence). This CDR3 has 16 amino acids. The CDR3 spells CASSIQGARGFDTQYF. The CDR3 bases are TGTGCCAGTAGTATACAGGGGGCCCGGGGTTTCGATACGCAGTATTTT.

V is TRBV5-4 and J is TRBJ2-2; 11 bases align to TRBD2. CDR3 length: 17 amino acids. Germline CDR1 is SGHNT and CDR2 is YYREEE (reference sequence). Losses at the gene ends were 4 bases for V and 3 bases for J; bases not matched to a gene: 8. The CDR3 DNA follows: TGTGCCAGCAGCGTAGCTAGCGGGAGGCGGTACACCGGGGAGCTGTTTTTT. This translates into CASSVASGRRYTGELFF.

The genes are TRBV20-1 and TRBJ1-1; TRBD1 aligns across 9 bases. Germline loops: CDR1 DFQATT, CDR2 SNEGSKA (reference sequence). The V and J ends lost 3 bases and 7 bases, in that order; junction bases with no gene match: 15. The CDR3 has 16 residues. CDR3 sequence reads: CSASSVFHRGRNEAFF. As DNA, the CDR3 is TGCAGTGCTAGTTCCGTATTTCACAGGGGGCGGAATGAAGCTTTCTTT.